Sequencing of this T cell receptor beta chain was carried out in a study of vaccination effects on CD4 cells after COVID-19. Note on this clone: Its antigen is undetermined.

Measured with immunoSEQ multiplex PCR; TCRdb has only the in-frame clones, and not every one. The sample has 70,000 or so clones, less than 75% seen once. An approximately ten-day culture period preceded the isolation of CD4+ T cells. Participants were vaccinated with two doses of either the BNT162b2 or mRNA-1273 vaccine. CDR1 and CDR2 from the germline V gene are MNHEY and SVGAGI. This CDR3 comprises 16 residues. Trimming cost V 2 bases and J 4 bases; bases outside gene matches: 6. The clonotype comes from a human donor who received a COVID-19 vaccine. This sequence joins TRBV6-5 and TRBJ2-5; the match to TRBD1 covers 11 bases. The sample in question was CD4+ T cells from PBMCs cultured without peptide, obtained after COVID-19 vaccination. CDR3 nucleotides: TGTGCCAGCAGTTACCTGTCCGGGACAGGGGGAGAGACCCAGTACTTC. It is translated as CASSYLSGTGGETQYF.